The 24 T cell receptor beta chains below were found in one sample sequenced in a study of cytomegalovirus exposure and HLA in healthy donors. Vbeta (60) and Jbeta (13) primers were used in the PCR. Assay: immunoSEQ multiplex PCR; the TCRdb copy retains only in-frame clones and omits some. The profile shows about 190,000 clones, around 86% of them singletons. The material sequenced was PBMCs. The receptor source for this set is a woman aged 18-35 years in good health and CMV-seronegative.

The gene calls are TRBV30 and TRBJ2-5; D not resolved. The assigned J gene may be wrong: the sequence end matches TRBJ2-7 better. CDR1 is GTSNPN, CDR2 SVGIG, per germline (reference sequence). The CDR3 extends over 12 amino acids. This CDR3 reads CAWSVSPYEQYF. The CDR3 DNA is TGTGCCTGGAGTGTGTCACCCTACGAGCAGTACTTC.

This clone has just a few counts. The CDR3 loop reads CASSYLSSYNEQFF. CDR3 coding DNA: TGTGCCAGCAGTTACCTGAGCTCCTACAATGAGCAGTTCTTC. This chain connects TRBV6-5 to TRBJ2-1; D is uncertain. Germline-derived CDR1 and CDR2 are MNHEY and SVGAGI. CDR3 length: 14 amino acids. The V and J ends lost 2 bases and 0 bases respectively, with 5 bases between them.

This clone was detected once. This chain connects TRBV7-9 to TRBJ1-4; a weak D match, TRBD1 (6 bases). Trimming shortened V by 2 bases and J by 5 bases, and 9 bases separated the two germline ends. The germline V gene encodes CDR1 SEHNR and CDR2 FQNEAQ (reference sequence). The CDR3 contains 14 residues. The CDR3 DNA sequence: TGTGCCAGCAGCTTACTTCAGGGGAATGAAAAACTGTTTTTT. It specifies CASSLLQGNEKLFF.

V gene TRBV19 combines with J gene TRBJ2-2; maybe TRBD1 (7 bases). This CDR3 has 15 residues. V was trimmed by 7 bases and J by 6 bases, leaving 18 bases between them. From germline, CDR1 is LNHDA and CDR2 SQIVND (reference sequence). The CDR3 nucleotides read TGTGCCAGTACGACCTGGTCAGGGGGGCCCGGGGAGCTGTTTTTT. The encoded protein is CASTTWSGGPGELFF.

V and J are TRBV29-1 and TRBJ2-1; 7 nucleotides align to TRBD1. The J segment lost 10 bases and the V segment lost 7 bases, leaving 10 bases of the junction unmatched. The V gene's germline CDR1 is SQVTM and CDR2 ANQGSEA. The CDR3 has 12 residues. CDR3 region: CSAPLGGGEQFF. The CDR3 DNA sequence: TGCAGCGCCCCGCTAGGGGGCGGGGAGCAGTTCTTC.

The CDR3 reads CASSSHRDKYDEQYF. The CDR3 DNA is TGTGCCAGCAGCTCACACAGGGATAAGTATGACGAGCAGTACTTC. The chain employs TRBV6-6 and TRBJ2-7; D is possibly TRBD1 (6 bases). The V and J ends lost 6 bases and 5 bases respectively, with 20 bases between them. CDR1 and CDR2 from the germline V gene are MNHNY and SVGAGI (reference sequence). The CDR3 extends over 15 amino acids.

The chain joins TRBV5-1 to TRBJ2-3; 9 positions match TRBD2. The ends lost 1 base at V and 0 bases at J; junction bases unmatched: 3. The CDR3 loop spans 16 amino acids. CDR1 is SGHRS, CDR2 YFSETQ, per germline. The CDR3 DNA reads TGCGCCAGCAGCTTGTTCGCGGGGGGGAGCACAGATACGCAGTATTTT. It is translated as CASSLFAGGSTDTQYF. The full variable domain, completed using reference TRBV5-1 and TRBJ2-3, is KAGVTQTPRYLIKTRGQQVTLSCSPISGHRSVSWYQQTPGQGLQFLFEYFSETQRNKGNFPGRFSGRQFSNSRSEMNVSTLELGDSALYLCASSLFAGGSTDTQYFGPGTRLTVL.

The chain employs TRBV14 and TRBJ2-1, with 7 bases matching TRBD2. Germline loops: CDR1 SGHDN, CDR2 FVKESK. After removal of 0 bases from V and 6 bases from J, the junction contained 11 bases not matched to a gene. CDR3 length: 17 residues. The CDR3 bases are TGTGCCAGCAGCCAAGATTCGAGGGAGCGGGACGGCAATGAGCAGTTCTTC. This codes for CASSQDSRERDGNEQFF.

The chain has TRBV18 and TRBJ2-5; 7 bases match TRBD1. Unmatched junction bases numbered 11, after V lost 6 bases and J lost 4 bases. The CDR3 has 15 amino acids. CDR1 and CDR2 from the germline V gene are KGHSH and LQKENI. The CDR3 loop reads CASSPSKTGRETQYF. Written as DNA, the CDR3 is TGTGCCAGCTCTCCTTCCAAGACAGGGCGAGAGACCCAGTACTTC.

The CDR3: CASSLMTGPYGYTF. For the CDR3, the DNA is TGTGCCAGTAGCCTTATGACAGGTCCCTATGGCTACACCTTC. The V gene is TRBV19, the J gene TRBJ1-2; tentatively, D is TRBD1 (6 bases). Trimming cost V 6 bases and J 4 bases, with 15 bases left between them. The CDR3 runs to 14 residues. Germline loops: CDR1 LNHDA, CDR2 SQIVND (reference sequence).

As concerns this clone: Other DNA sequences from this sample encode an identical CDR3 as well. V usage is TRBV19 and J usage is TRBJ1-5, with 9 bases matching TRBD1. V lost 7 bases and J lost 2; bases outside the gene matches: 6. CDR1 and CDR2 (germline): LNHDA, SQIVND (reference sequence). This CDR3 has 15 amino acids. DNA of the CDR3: TGTGCCAGTAAGAAGGGGGACAGGGGCAATCAGCCCCAGCATTTT. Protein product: CASKKGDRGNQPQHF.

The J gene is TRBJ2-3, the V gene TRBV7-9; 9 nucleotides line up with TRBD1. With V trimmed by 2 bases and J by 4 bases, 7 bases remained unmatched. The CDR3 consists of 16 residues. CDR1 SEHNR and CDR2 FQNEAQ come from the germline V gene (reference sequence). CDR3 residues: CASSLMGQGIADTQYF. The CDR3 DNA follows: TGTGCCAGCAGCTTAATGGGACAGGGCATTGCAGATACGCAGTATTTT.

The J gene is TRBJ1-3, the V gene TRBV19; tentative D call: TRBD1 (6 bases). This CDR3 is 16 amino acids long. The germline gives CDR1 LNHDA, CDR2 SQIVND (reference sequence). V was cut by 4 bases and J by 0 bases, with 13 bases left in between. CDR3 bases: TGTGCCAGTAGTACCTACGACAGGACCTCTGGAAACACCATATATTTT. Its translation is CASSTYDRTSGNTIYF.

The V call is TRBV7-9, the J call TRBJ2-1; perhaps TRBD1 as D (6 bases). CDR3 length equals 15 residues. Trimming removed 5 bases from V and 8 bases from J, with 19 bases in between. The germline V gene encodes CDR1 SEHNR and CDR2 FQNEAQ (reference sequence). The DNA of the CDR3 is TGTGCCAGCAGCGTCCAATTCAGGGGTCTCGATGAGCAGTTCTTC. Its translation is CASSVQFRGLDEQFF.

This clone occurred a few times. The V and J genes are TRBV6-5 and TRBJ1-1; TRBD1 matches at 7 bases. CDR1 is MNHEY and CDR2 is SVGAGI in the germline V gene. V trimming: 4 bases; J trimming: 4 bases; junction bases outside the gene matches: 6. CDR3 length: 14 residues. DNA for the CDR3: TGTGCCAGCAGTTTAAGGGGGCCGGGCACTGAAGCTTTCTTT. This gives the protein CASSLRGPGTEAFF.

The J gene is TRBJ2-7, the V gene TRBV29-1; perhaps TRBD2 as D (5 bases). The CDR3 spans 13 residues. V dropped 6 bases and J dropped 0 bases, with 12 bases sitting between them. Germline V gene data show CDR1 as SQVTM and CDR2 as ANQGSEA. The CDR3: CSVVTGSSYEQYF. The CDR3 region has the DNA TGCAGCGTCGTGACGGGGAGCTCCTACGAGCAGTACTTC.

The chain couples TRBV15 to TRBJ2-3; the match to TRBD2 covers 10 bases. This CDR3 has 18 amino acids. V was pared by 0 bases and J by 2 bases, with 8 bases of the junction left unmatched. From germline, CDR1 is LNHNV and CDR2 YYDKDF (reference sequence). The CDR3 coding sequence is TGTGCCACCAGCAGAGAGTCCAGGACTAGCGGCCTCACAGATACGCAGTATTTT. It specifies CATSRESRTSGLTDTQYF.

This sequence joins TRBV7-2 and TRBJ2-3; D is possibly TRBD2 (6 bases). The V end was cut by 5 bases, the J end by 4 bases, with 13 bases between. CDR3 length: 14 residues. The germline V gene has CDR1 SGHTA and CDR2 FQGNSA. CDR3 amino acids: CASSQRTSPDTQYF. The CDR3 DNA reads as TGTGCCAGCAGCCAGCGTACTAGCCCAGATACGCAGTATTTT.

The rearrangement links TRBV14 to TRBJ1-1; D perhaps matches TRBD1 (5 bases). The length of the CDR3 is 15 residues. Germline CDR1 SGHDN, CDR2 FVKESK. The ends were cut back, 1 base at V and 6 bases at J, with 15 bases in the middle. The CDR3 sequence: CASSQGGGSVSEAFF. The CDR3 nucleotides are TGTGCCAGCAGCCAAGGGGGCGGGAGCGTCTCTGAAGCTTTCTTT.

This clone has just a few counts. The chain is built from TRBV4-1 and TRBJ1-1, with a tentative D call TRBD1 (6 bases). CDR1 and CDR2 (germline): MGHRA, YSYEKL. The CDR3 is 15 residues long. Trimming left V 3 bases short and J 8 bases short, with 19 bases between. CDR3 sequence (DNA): TGCGCCAGCAGCCAGGTATGGGACACCGGGCTCGAAGCTTTCTTT. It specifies CASSQVWDTGLEAFF.

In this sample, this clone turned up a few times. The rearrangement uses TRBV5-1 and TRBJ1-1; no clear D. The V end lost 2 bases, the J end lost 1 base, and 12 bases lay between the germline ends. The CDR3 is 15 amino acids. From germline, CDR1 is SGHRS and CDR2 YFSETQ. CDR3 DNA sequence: TGCGCCAGCAGCTTCGAGGGAAATCCGAACACTGAAGCTTTCTTT. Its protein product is CASSFEGNPNTEAFF.

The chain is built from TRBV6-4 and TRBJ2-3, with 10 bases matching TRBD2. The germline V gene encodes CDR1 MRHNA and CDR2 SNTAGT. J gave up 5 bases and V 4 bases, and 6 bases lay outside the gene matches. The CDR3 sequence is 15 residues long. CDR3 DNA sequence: TGTGCCAGCAGTGTTAGCGGGGGGCCGGGAGATACGCAGTATTTT. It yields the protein CASSVSGGPGDTQYF.

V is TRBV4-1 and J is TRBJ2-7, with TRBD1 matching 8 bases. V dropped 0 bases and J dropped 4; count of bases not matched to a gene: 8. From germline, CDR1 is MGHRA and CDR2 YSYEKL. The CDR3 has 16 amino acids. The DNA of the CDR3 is TGCGCCAGCAGCCAAGACTGGACAGGGAATCCTTACGAGCAGTACTTC. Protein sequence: CASSQDWTGNPYEQYF.

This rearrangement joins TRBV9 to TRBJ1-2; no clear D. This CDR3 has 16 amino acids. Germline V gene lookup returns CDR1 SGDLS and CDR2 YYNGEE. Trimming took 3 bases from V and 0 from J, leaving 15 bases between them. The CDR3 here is CASSASGNVANYGYTF. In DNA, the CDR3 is TGTGCCAGCAGCGCCTCCGGGAATGTGGCTAACTATGGCTACACCTTC.